The rows below give T cell receptor beta chains drawn from one sample of a study of T cell changes during pregnancy in multiple sclerosis. Here immunoSEQ multiplex PCR was the method, and the copy in TCRdb shows in-frame clones only, minus some. This repertoire shows around 40,000 clones, approximately 92% found once; its top ten account for approximately 1.3%. The sequencing here drew on CD4+ T cells from peripheral blood mononuclear cells, taken in the first trimester of pregnancy. The receptors here all came from a female donor with multiple sclerosis, enrolled in a pregnancy study. CDR3s include the opening cysteine and the closing phenylalanine or tryptophan. The order of the fields is clone size, D gene, J gene, V gene, CDR3 protein, CDR3 DNA. A D gene is named only where the DNA matches it firmly. Clone size is not always given. Where it is, it says once, few, many or a class for expanded clones.

NA TRBD1 TRBJ2-5 TRBV5-1 CASSLVTGGGQETQYF TGCGCCAGCAGCTTGGTGACAGGGGGTGGGCAAGAGACCCAGTACTTC
NA TRBD2 TRBJ2-4 TRBV4-2 CASSQDPLAGVRAKNIQYF TGTGCCAGCAGCCAAGATCCCCTAGCGGGAGTGAGAGCCAAAAACATTCAGTACTTC
NA NA TRBJ2-7 TRBV6-5 CASSPRVGGYEQYF TGTGCCAGCAGTCCCAGGGTCGGCGGCTACGAGCAGTACTTC
NA NA TRBJ1-2 TRBV7-2 CASSPPGYGYTF TGTGCCAGCAGCCCTCCCGGGTATGGCTACACCTTC
NA TRBD2 TRBJ2-1 TRBV6-4 CASSEQREQNEQFF TGTGCCAGCAGTGAACAGCGGGAGCAGAATGAGCAGTTCTTC
NA NA TRBJ2-3 TRBV2 CASTQREATDTQYF TGTGCCAGCACCCAACGAGAGGCCACAGATACGCAGTATTTT
NA NA TRBJ1-1 TRBV29-1 CSVAYLAAEAFF TGCAGCGTTGCTTATCTGGCAGCTGAAGCTTTCTTT
NA NA TRBJ2-3 TRBV9 CASSVVSRDTQYF TGTGCCAGCAGCGTAGTATCTAGAGATACGCAGTATTTT
NA NA TRBJ1-2 TRBV28 CASSAGGNYGYTF TGTGCCAGCAGTGCAGGAGGTAACTATGGCTACACCTTC
NA NA TRBJ2-7 TRBV27 CASSRDSQRYEQYF TGTGCCAGCAGTCGGGACTCTCAGCGATACGAGCAGTACTTC
NA TRBD2 TRBJ2-3 TRBV13 CASSLERDRRGTQYF TGTGCCAGCAGCTTAGAGCGGGACCGGCGGGGTACGCAGTATTTT
NA TRBD2 TRBJ2-1 TRBV5-1 CASGTDRNGLAGGPFRQFF TGCGCCAGCGGAACCGACCGGAATGGGCTAGCGGGAGGGCCTTTTAGGCAGTTCTTC
few TRBD1 TRBJ2-3 TRBV29-1 CSAGTGQSTDTQYF TGCAGCGCGGGAACGGGACAGTCCACAGATACGCAGTATTTT
few NA TRBJ1-1 TRBV6-4 CASSDLGGTTEAFF TGTGCCAGCAGTGACCTGGGGGGGACCACTGAAGCTTTCTTT
NA TRBD1 TRBJ2-5 TRBV28 CASSGYGTGRQETQYF TGTGCCAGCAGCGGATACGGGACAGGGAGACAAGAGACCCAGTACTTC
NA NA TRBJ2-1 TRBV2 CASSEQNNEQFF TGTGCCAGCAGTGAACAGAACAATGAGCAGTTCTTC
NA TRBD1 TRBJ1-1 TRBV19 CASTNIQGAGDTEAFF TGTGCCAGTACCAATATACAGGGGGCAGGGGACACTGAAGCTTTCTTT
NA TRBD2 TRBJ2-3 TRBV2 CASSERRETDTQYF TGTGCCAGCAGTGAGCGGCGGGAGACAGATACGCAGTATTTT
NA NA TRBJ1-2 TRBV5-1 CASSLDSLNYGYTF TGCGCCAGCAGCTTGGACAGTCTTAACTATGGCTACACCTTC
NA TRBD2 TRBJ2-1 TRBV2 CASIKAGGFFGEQFF TGTGCCAGCATAAAAGCGGGAGGGTTTTTTGGGGAGCAGTTCTTC
few NA TRBJ1-5 TRBV28 CASSILGADQHF NA
NA NA TRBJ1-1 TRBV29-1 CSVDTGGGTEAFF TGCAGCGTTGATACGGGGGGCGGCACTGAAGCTTTCTTT
many TRBD2 TRBJ2-3 TRBV19 CASSIGAGGSADTQYF TGTGCCAGTAGTATAGGAGCGGGAGGCAGTGCCGATACGCAGTATTTT
NA NA TRBJ2-7 TRBV6-5 CASSYFSGHEQYF TGTGCCAGCAGTTACTTTTCAGGGCACGAGCAGTACTTC
NA TRBD2 TRBJ2-5 TRBV5-1 CASSPGLAGGQETQYF TGCGCCAGCAGCCCGGGACTAGCGGGAGGGCAAGAGACCCAGTACTTC
once TRBD1 TRBJ2-7 TRBV5-5 CASSLGRTGDREQYF TGTGCCAGCAGCTTGGGAAGGACAGGGGATCGCGAGCAGTACTTC
NA NA TRBJ1-2 TRBV19 CASSIGGYYGYTF TGTGCCAGTAGTATAGGAGGATACTATGGCTACACCTTC
once NA TRBJ1-4 TRBV27 CASRRPGQGEKLFF TGTGCCAGCCGTCGACCGGGACAAGGAGAAAAACTGTTTTTT
NA TRBD1 TRBJ1-5 TRBV18 CASSPTGTGGYNQPQHF TGTGCCAGCTCACCAACCGGGACAGGGGGTTACAATCAGCCCCAGCATTTT
NA TRBD2 TRBJ2-2 TRBV6-5 CASRKLAGGPGELFF TGTGCCAGCAGAAAACTAGCGGGAGGTCCCGGGGAGCTGTTTTTT
NA NA TRBJ1-2 TRBV6-5 CASSYQALDYGYTF TGTGCCAGCAGTTACCAGGCCCTGGACTATGGCTACACCTTC
NA NA TRBJ2-3 TRBV11-2 CASSLVGRGLTGDTQYF TGTGCCAGCAGCTTAGTGGGCAGGGGCCTAACTGGAGATACGCAGTATTTT
NA TRBD1 TRBJ2-7 TRBV7-2 CASSPGTGGYEQYF TGTGCCAGCAGCCCCGGGACAGGGGGCTACGAGCAGTACTTC
NA NA TRBJ2-7 TRBV27 CASTPRYEQYF TGTGCCAGCACCCCTAGGTACGAGCAGTACTTC
NA NA TRBJ2-7 TRBV5-4 CASSLVRGSHEQYF TGTGCCAGCAGCTTGGTTAGGGGTTCCCACGAGCAGTACTTC
NA TRBD1 TRBJ2-5 TRBV6-5 CASRLDRDLETQYF TGTGCCAGCAGACTGGACAGGGACCTAGAGACCCAGTACTTC
NA TRBD2 TRBJ2-2 TRBV6-4 CASSDSMRREGTGELFF TGTGCCAGCAGTGACTCGATGAGGAGGGAGGGCACCGGGGAGCTGTTTTTT
NA NA TRBJ2-1 TRBV19 CASSTPGPQFF TGTGCCAGTAGCACCCCGGGTCCTCAGTTCTTC
few NA TRBJ1-2 TRBV29-1 CSVGRQVNYGYTF TGCAGCGTCGGTCGACAGGTTAACTATGGCTACACCTTC
once TRBD1 TRBJ2-1 TRBV5-6 CASSLVGTGYLNEQFF TGTGCCAGCAGCTTGGTCGGGACAGGGTACCTCAATGAGCAGTTCTTC
NA NA TRBJ1-1 TRBV27 CASRPEGVHGNTEAFF TGTGCCAGCAGGCCTGAAGGGGTCCACGGGAACACTGAAGCTTTCTTT
NA TRBD1 TRBJ2-7 TRBV2 CAREMSGTVLDEQYF TGTGCCAGGGAAATGTCCGGGACAGTACTCGACGAGCAGTACTTC
NA NA TRBJ1-2 TRBV4-2 CASSQAQGYGYTF TGTGCCAGCAGCCAAGCCCAGGGCTATGGCTACACCTTC
NA TRBD2 TRBJ2-5 TRBV9 CASSSRTSGRETQYF TGTGCCAGCAGCAGCCGGACTAGCGGGAGGGAGACCCAGTACTTC
NA NA TRBJ2-3 TRBV29-1 CSVEGGRGTDTQYF TGCAGCGTTGAAGGAGGTCGGGGCACAGATACGCAGTATTTT
NA TRBD1 TRBJ2-7 TRBV27 CASSIWTGTYYEQYF TGTGCCAGCAGTATCTGGACAGGCACATACTACGAGCAGTACTTC
few NA TRBJ1-3 TRBV5-1 CASSLAGGSGNTIYF TGCGCCAGCAGCTTGGCCGGAGGCTCTGGAAACACCATATATTTT
NA NA TRBJ2-1 TRBV12-5 CASGYLVDNEQFF TGTGCTAGTGGTTACTTGGTGGACAATGAGCAGTTCTTC
NA NA TRBJ1-3 TRBV2 CASRLTDSGNTIYF TGTGCCAGCAGGTTGACAGACTCTGGAAACACCATATATTTT
NA NA TRBJ1-2 TRBV7-2 CASSLDQQLYGYTF TGTGCCAGCAGCTTAGATCAACAGCTTTATGGCTACACCTTC
NA NA TRBJ1-1 TRBV5-4 CASSWQGKGNTEAFF TGTGCCAGCAGTTGGCAGGGCAAAGGGAACACTGAAGCTTTCTTT
NA TRBD1 TRBJ2-3 TRBV7-9 CASSFGTGAPDTQYF TGTGCCAGCAGCTTTGGGACAGGGGCGCCAGATACGCAGTATTTT
NA NA TRBJ2-5 TRBV18 CASLRGLQETQYF TGTGCCAGTCTCAGGGGCCTACAAGAGACCCAGTACTTC
NA NA TRBJ2-3 TRBV19 CASSIVGEDTQYF TGTGCCAGTAGTATAGTAGGGGAAGATACGCAGTATTTT